A single sample gave rise to the 31 T cell receptor beta chains below, sequenced in a study of blood T cell repertoires in COVID-19. Produced via immunoSEQ multiplex PCR; TCRdb's table is partial and in-frame only. The table includes 650,000 to 800,000 clones, approximately 90% detected once. The sample comprised peripheral blood. The receptor set was obtained from a young woman with acute or convalescent COVID-19.

Details on this clone: Other DNA sequences in this sample translate to the same CDR3. The chain couples TRBV6-5 to TRBJ1-5, with D perhaps matching TRBD1 (5 bases). The V end lost 6 bases, the J end lost 0 bases, and 9 bases lay between the germline ends. There are 14 residues in the CDR3. Germline CDR1 reads MNHEY; CDR2 reads SVGAGI. The CDR3 sequence: CASRDRNSNQPQHF. The CDR3 DNA sequence: TGTGCCAGCAGAGACAGAAATAGCAATCAGCCCCAGCATTTT.

This clone was picked up a small number of times. The V call is TRBV2, the J call TRBJ1-1; the match to TRBD1 covers 7 bases. The CDR3 covers 14 residues. Trimming took 5 bases from V and 6 from J; bases not matched to a gene: 9. Germline V gives CDR1 SNHLY, CDR2 FYNNEI. Written as DNA, the CDR3 is TGTGCCAGCAGTCGACTTACAGGGGACGCTGAAGCTTTCTTT. Translation gives CASSRLTGDAEAFF.

This clone was observed a single time. The chain joins TRBV19 to TRBJ1-2, with TRBD1 as a possible D gene (5 bases). The V end was cut by 3 bases, the J end by 6 bases, with 14 bases between. This CDR3 spans 14 amino acids. Germline CDR1 reads LNHDA; CDR2 reads SQIVND (reference sequence). For the CDR3, the DNA is TGTGCCAGTAGTATCCCTGAGACAGCAGATGGCTACACCTTC. Protein product: CASSIPETADGYTF.

The CDR3 protein is CASSLNPQGGGTDTQYF. In DNA, the CDR3 is TGTGCCAGCAGCCTCAACCCCCAGGGAGGAGGCACAGATACGCAGTATTTT. The V and J genes are TRBV4-2 and TRBJ2-3; D perhaps matches TRBD2 (6 bases). Trimming stripped 4 bases from V and 1 base from J, with 18 bases between. The CDR3 totals 17 residues. The germline V gene encodes CDR1 LGHNA and CDR2 YNFKEQ.

V usage is TRBV4-1 and J usage is TRBJ1-6, with D hard to call. CDR1 and CDR2 from the germline V gene are MGHRA and YSYEKL. The CDR3 contains 13 residues. The V end was cut by 1 base, the J end by 7 bases, with 5 bases between. The CDR3 DNA reads as TGCGCCAGCAGCCAAGCCTCGAATTCACCCCTCCACTTT. As protein: CASSQASNSPLHF.

The chain links TRBV5-1 to TRBJ1-1, with D unresolved. Trimming removed 2 bases at V and 5 bases at J, with 7 bases between. CDR3 length: 12 amino acids. Germline V gene data show CDR1 as SGHRS and CDR2 as YFSETQ. The CDR3 loop is CASSLGSTEAFF. Here the CDR3 DNA reads TGCGCCAGCAGCTTAGGGAGTACTGAAGCTTTCTTT. Full variable domain (missing parts from reference TRBV5-1 and TRBJ1-1): KAGVTQTPRYLIKTRGQQVTLSCSPISGHRSVSWYQQTPGQGLQFLFEYFSETQRNKGNFPGRFSGRQFSNSRSEMNVSTLELGDSALYLCASSLGSTEAFFGQGTRLTVV.

In DNA, the CDR3 is TGTGCCAGCAGCCCGGGACAAGACAATGAGCAGTTCTTC. Amino acids: CASSPGQDNEQFF. This rearrangement joins TRBV7-9 to TRBJ2-1, with D perhaps matching TRBD1 (6 bases). The CDR3 spans 13 residues. With 5 bases removed from V and 5 bases from J, the gap between germline ends came to 10 bases. The germline V gene encodes CDR1 SEHNR and CDR2 FQNEAQ (reference sequence).

This clone was recorded only once. CDR3 sequence: CASSVVGGDSYNEQFF. DNA of the CDR3: TGTGCCAGCAGCGTAGTTGGGGGGGACTCCTACAATGAGCAGTTCTTC. The chain uses TRBV9 and TRBJ2-1; the match to TRBD2 covers 7 bases. This CDR3 spans 16 amino acids. From germline, CDR1 is SGDLS and CDR2 YYNGEE. With V trimmed by 0 bases and J by 0 bases, 3 bases remained unmatched.

V gene TRBV4-3 combines with J gene TRBJ1-1, with TRBD1 matching 11 bases. Germline lookup yields CDR1 LGHNA and CDR2 YSLEER. Trimming took 0 bases from V and 4 from J; bases not matched to a gene: 4. The CDR3 contains 16 residues. DNA for the CDR3: TGCGCCAGCAGCCAAGATCTGGGACAGGGGGGCACTGAAGCTTTCTTT. Its protein product is CASSQDLGQGGTEAFF.

This rearrangement joins TRBV19 to TRBJ2-1, with D perhaps matching TRBD1 (6 bases). The V gene lost 4 bases and the J gene lost 0 bases, with 13 bases spanning the gap. This CDR3 spans 16 amino acids. Germline CDR1 is LNHDA and CDR2 is SQIVND (reference sequence). The CDR3 loop reads CASSSLRTASYNEQFF. The DNA of the CDR3 is TGTGCCAGTAGTAGCCTTCGGACAGCCTCCTACAATGAGCAGTTCTTC.

In this sample, this clone turned up once. The genes are TRBV27 and TRBJ2-7; D may be TRBD1 (6 bases). The CDR3 length is 14 residues. Trimming left V 2 bases short and J 6 bases short, with 14 bases between. Germline V gene lookup returns CDR1 MNHEY and CDR2 SMNVEV (reference sequence). The CDR3 reads CASSLNTGKGEQYF. The DNA of the CDR3 is TGTGCCAGCAGTTTAAACACAGGGAAAGGCGAGCAGTACTTC.

The V and J genes are TRBV28 and TRBJ1-2; unclear D gene. V gave up 5 bases and J gave up 11 bases, with 18 bases separating them. Looked up from germline, CDR1 is MDHEN and CDR2 is SYDVKM. This CDR3 spans 13 amino acids. The CDR3, as DNA: TGTGCCAGCAGTCCTCCTGCCCCAATACTTTACACCTTC. It is translated as CASSPPAPILYTF.

V is TRBV30 and J is TRBJ1-3; 8 bases match TRBD1. J was trimmed by 0 bases and V by 4 bases; bases with no gene match: 14. Germline V gives CDR1 GTSNPN, CDR2 SVGIG (reference sequence). The length of the CDR3 is 18 residues. The CDR3 region has the DNA TGTGCCTGGACCCGGCAGGGGGCATCCACCGCCTCTGGAAACACCATATATTTT. Translating it yields CAWTRQGASTASGNTIYF.

The gene calls are TRBV27 and TRBJ1-2; D might be TRBD1 (6 bases). The germline CDR1 and CDR2 sequences are MNHEY and SMNVEV (reference sequence). The CDR3 is 15 residues long. The V end was cut by 5 bases, the J end by 0 bases, with 13 bases between. The CDR3 sequence: CASSLQGASNYGYTF. The CDR3 DNA sequence: TGTGCCAGCAGTCTACAGGGTGCCTCTAACTATGGCTACACCTTC.

The chain is built from TRBV5-4 and TRBJ1-2, with D unresolved. CDR1 and CDR2 from the germline V gene are SGHNT and YYREEE (reference sequence). The V end was cut by 4 bases, the J end by 0 bases, with 16 bases between. The CDR3 contains 16 residues. The CDR3 coding sequence is TGTGCCAGCAGCACCCCGGAGGAAGTTGCTAACTATGGCTACACCTTC. Translation: CASSTPEEVANYGYTF.

This chain connects TRBV6-2 or TRBV6-3 to TRBJ2-1, with 14 bases aligning to TRBD2. Germline V gene lookup returns CDR1 MNHEY and CDR2 SVGEGT. This CDR3 spans 16 amino acids. Unmatched junction bases numbered 3, after V lost 2 bases and J lost 6 bases. The CDR3 spells CASSYAGLAGGNEQFF. For the CDR3, the DNA is TGTGCCAGCAGTTACGCAGGACTAGCGGGGGGCAATGAGCAGTTCTTC.

The chain joins TRBV11-3 to TRBJ1-1, with D possibly being TRBD1 (5 bases). V was shortened by 2 bases and J by 6 bases, with 10 bases between the two germline ends. CDR3 size: 13 residues. The germline V gene has CDR1 SGHNT and CDR2 YENEEA. Here the CDR3 reads CASSLLSGSEAFF. The CDR3 DNA reads as TGTGCCAGCAGCTTATTATCAGGGTCTGAAGCTTTCTTT.

The rearrangement links TRBV5-8 to TRBJ1-5, with D tentatively TRBD1 (6 bases). The V gene's germline CDR1 is SGHTS and CDR2 YDEGEE. Trimming stripped 7 bases from V and 6 bases from J, with 23 bases between. This CDR3 comprises 16 residues. CDR3 nucleotides: TGTGCCAGCTCCCCCATGGGGGGGGCTGGGGCTCAGCCCCAGCATTTT. This sequence encodes CASSPMGGAGAQPQHF.

The chain joins TRBV5-1 to TRBJ2-7, with 7 bases that match TRBD1. Per the germline V gene, CDR1 is SGHRS and CDR2 is YFSETQ. CDR3 length equals 14 residues. Trimming at V came to 0 bases and at J to 2 bases, leaving 2 bases not matched to a gene. CDR3 sequence: CASSLDRGPYEQYF. CDR3 DNA: TGCGCCAGCAGCTTGGACAGGGGTCCCTACGAGCAGTACTTC.

The chain employs TRBV27 and TRBJ2-7, with a possible D match to TRBD1 (6 bases). The ends were cut back, 6 bases at V and 4 bases at J, with 7 bases in the middle. CDR1 and CDR2 from the germline V gene are MNHEY and SMNVEV (reference sequence). The length of the CDR3 is 11 residues. CDR3 sequence reads: CASRRGYEQYF. Written as DNA, the CDR3 is TGTGCCAGCAGAAGGGGGTACGAGCAGTACTTC.

The chain recombines TRBV27 with TRBJ2-7, with a possible D match to TRBD1 (6 bases). This CDR3 is 15 amino acids long. Germline CDR1 and CDR2: MNHEY and SMNVEV (reference sequence). Trimming took 4 bases from V and 3 from J, leaving 16 bases between them. The CDR3 DNA is TGTGCCAGCAGTTCCAGGGGAATGCTCGACTACGAGCAGTACTTC. It codes for CASSSRGMLDYEQYF.

The V call is TRBV28, the J call TRBJ1-6; a weak D match, TRBD1 (6 bases). The germline gives CDR1 MDHEN, CDR2 SYDVKM. The CDR3 is 15 residues long. V was pared by 2 bases and J by 9 bases, with 14 bases between. CDR3 nucleotides: TGTGCCAGCAGTTTAGGTCGTCAGGGGAGTTCACCCCTCCACTTT. It codes for CASSLGRQGSSPLHF. Variable domain in full (rest from reference TRBV28 and TRBJ1-6): DVKVTQSSRYLVKRTGEKVFLECVQDMDHENMFWYRQDPGLGLRLIYFSYDVKMKEKGDIPEGYSVSREKKERFSLILESASTNQTSMYLCASSLGRQGSSPLHFGNGTRLTVT.

The CDR3 nucleotides are TGTGCCAGCAGCTTCGGACAGTCGCAAAACTATGGCTACACCTTC. It is translated as CASSFGQSQNYGYTF. The chain has TRBV5-5 and TRBJ1-2; tentatively, D is TRBD1 (6 bases). The CDR3 totals 15 residues. Trimming took off 2 bases at V and 2 bases at J, with 13 bases between the two ends. Germline V gene lookup returns CDR1 SGHKS and CDR2 YYEKEE (reference sequence).

This clone was seen just once. The rearrangement joins TRBV29-1 to TRBJ1-3; a weak D match, TRBD1 (5 bases). This CDR3 has 13 amino acids. CDR1 is SQVTM and CDR2 is ANQGSEA in the germline V gene. CDR3 sequence (DNA): TGCACCATACAGGAGTTCTCTGGAAACACCATATATTTT. Its translation is CTIQEFSGNTIYF.

This clone was recorded only once. The CDR3 coding sequence is TGTGCCAGCAGCGGAAATCCGGGACTAGCGGGGGACAGGGAGAACACCGGGGAGCTGTTTTTT. It encodes CASSGNPGLAGDRENTGELFF. This chain connects TRBV6-6 to TRBJ2-2; 14 nucleotides line up with TRBD2. Germline V gene lookup returns CDR1 MNHNY and CDR2 SVGAGI (reference sequence). The CDR3 contains 21 residues. V trimming: 6 bases; J trimming: 1 base; junction bases outside the gene matches: 16.

Only one count was recorded for this clone. This sequence joins TRBV5-1 and TRBJ2-3; maybe TRBD1 (6 bases). Germline V CDR1 and CDR2: SGHRS, YFSETQ. The CDR3 length is 16 residues. Trimming left V 2 bases short and J 2 bases short, with 15 bases between. CDR3 in amino acids: CASSLRDTSFTDTQYF. The DNA of the CDR3 is TGCGCCAGCAGCTTACGGGACACTTCTTTCACAGATACGCAGTATTTT.

This chain uses TRBV19 with TRBJ2-2, with no clear D. The CDR3 extends over 15 amino acids. The germline CDR1 and CDR2 sequences are LNHDA and SQIVND (reference sequence). Between the trimmed V and J ends, which lost 2 bases and 3 bases, there was a span of 10 bases. CDR3 protein: CASSIWQVDTGELFF. The CDR3 DNA reads as TGTGCCAGTAGTATATGGCAGGTTGACACCGGGGAGCTGTTTTTT. The entire variable domain, with the rest obtained from reference TRBV19 and TRBJ2-2, is as follows: DGGITQSPKYLFRKEGQNVTLSCEQNLNHDAMYWYRQDPGQGLRLIYYSQIVNDFQKGDIAEGYSVSREKKESFPLTVTSAQKNPTAFYLCASSIWQVDTGELFFGEGSRLTVL.

The V gene is TRBV3-1 (or the pseudogene TRBV3-2), the J gene TRBJ1-5; maybe TRBD1 (6 bases). V dropped 4 bases and J dropped 0 bases, with 13 bases sitting between them. CDR3 size: 16 residues. Germline CDR1 reads LGHDT; CDR2 reads YNNKEL (reference sequence). The CDR3 bases are TGTGCCAGCAGCCCCGGGACACTAAATAGCAATCAGCCCCAGCATTTT. This codes for CASSPGTLNSNQPQHF.

This clone was detected only a few times. The CDR3 region is CASSHGQGDGYTF. The CDR3 nucleotides are TGTGCCAGCAGCCACGGACAGGGGGATGGCTACACCTTC. V is TRBV5-4 and J is TRBJ1-2; 10 nucleotides agree with TRBD1. With 4 bases clipped from V and 6 bases from J, the junction kept 3 bases outside the gene matches. The CDR3 has 13 amino acids. Germline values: CDR1 SGHNT, CDR2 YYREEE (reference sequence).

V gene TRBV5-1 combines with J gene TRBJ2-7; D gene ambiguous. The CDR3 is 15 residues long. The V end was cut by 0 bases, the J end by 3 bases, with 13 bases between. CDR1 is SGHRS, CDR2 YFSETQ, per germline. CDR3 residues: CASSLGGFSYYEQYF. The DNA of the CDR3 is TGCGCCAGCAGCTTGGGCGGATTCTCGTACTACGAGCAGTACTTC.

A few counts support this clone. Here the CDR3 reads CAWSDRNYGYTF. The CDR3 nucleotides are TGTGCCTGGAGTGACAGGAACTATGGCTACACCTTC. The V gene is TRBV30, the J gene TRBJ1-2; D is perhaps TRBD1 (5 bases). The CDR3 spans 12 residues. The germline V gene has CDR1 GTSNPN and CDR2 SVGIG (reference sequence). V shed 1 base and J shed 2 bases, with 5 bases lying between them.